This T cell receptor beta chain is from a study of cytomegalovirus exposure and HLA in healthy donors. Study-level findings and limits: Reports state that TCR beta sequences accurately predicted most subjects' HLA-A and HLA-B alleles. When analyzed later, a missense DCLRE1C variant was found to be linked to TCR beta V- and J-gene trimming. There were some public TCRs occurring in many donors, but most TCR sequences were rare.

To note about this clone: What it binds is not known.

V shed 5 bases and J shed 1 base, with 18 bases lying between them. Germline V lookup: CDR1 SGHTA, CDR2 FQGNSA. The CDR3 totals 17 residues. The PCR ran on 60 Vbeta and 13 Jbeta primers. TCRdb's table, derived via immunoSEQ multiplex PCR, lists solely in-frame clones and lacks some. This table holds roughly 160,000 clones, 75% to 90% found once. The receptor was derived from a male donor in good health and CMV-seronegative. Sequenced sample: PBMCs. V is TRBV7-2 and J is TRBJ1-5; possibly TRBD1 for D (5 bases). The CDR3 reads CASSPGLGARSNQPQHF. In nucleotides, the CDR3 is TGTGCCAGCAGCCCGGGCTTAGGGGCTAGAAGCAATCAGCCCCAGCATTTT.